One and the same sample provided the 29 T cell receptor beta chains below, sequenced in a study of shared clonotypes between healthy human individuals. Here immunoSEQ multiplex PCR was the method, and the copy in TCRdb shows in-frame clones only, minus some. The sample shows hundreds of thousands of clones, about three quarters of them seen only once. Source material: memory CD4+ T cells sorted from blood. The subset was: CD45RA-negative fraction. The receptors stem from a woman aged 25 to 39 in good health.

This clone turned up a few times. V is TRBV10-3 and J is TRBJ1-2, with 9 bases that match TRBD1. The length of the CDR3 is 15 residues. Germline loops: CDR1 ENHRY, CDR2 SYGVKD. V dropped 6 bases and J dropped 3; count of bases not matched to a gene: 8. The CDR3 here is CAISERDRADYGYTF. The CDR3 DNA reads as TGTGCCATCAGCGAGAGGGACAGGGCTGACTATGGCTACACCTTC.

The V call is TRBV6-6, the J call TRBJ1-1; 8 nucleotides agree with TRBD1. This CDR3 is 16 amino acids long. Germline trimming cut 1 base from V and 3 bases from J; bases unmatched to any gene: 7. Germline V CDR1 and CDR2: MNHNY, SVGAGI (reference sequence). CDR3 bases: TGTGCCAGCAGTTACTTTGACAGGGGTTCTGACACTGAAGCTTTCTTT. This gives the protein CASSYFDRGSDTEAFF.

The CDR3 DNA reads as TGTGCCAGCAGCCCCGCGTTGGGGGTGGGGGAGACCCAGTACTTC. It codes for CASSPALGVGETQYF. The rearrangement links TRBV6-6 to TRBJ2-5; D might be TRBD1 or TRBD2, each matching 5 bases. Trimming removed 6 bases from V and 5 bases from J, with 19 bases in between. The germline CDR1 and CDR2 sequences are MNHNY and SVGAGI (reference sequence). CDR3 size: 15 residues.

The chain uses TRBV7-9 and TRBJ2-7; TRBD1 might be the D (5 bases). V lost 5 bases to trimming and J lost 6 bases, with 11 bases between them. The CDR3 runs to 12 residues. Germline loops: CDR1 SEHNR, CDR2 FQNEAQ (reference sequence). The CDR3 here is CASSTDTLEQYF. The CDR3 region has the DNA TGTGCCAGCAGCACGGACACCCTCGAGCAGTACTTC.

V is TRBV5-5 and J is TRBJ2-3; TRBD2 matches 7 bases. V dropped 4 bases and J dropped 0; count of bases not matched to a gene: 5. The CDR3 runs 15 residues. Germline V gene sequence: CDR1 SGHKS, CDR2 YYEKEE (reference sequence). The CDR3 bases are TGTGCCAGCAGCCGCGGGGGTCTTAGCACAGATACGCAGTATTTT. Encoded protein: CASSRGGLSTDTQYF.

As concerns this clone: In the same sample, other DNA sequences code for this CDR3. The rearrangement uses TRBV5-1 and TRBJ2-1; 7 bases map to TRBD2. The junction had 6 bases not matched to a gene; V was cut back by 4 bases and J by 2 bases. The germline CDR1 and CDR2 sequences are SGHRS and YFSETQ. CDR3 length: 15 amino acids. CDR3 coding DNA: TGCGCCAGCAGCCCGGCTAGCGGAGCCTACAATGAGCAGTTCTTC. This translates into CASSPASGAYNEQFF. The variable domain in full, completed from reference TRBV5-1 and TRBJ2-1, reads KAGVTQTPRYLIKTRGQQVTLSCSPISGHRSVSWYQQTPGQGLQFLFEYFSETQRNKGNFPGRFSGRQFSNSRSEMNVSTLELGDSALYLCASSPASGAYNEQFFGPGTRLTVL.

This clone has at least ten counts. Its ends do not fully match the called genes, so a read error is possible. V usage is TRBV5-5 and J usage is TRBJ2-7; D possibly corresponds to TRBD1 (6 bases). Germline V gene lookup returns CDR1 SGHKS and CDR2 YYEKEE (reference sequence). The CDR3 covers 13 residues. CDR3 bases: TGTGCCAGCAACTTGTACAGGGCCTACGAGCAGTACTTC. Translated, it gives CASNLYRAYEQYF.

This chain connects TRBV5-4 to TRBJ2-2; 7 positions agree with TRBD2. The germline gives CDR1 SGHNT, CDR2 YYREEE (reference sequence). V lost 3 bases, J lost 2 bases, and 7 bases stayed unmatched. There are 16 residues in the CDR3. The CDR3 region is CASSWEGLSNTGELFF. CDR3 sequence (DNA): TGTGCCAGCAGCTGGGAGGGACTGTCTAACACCGGGGAGCTGTTTTTT.

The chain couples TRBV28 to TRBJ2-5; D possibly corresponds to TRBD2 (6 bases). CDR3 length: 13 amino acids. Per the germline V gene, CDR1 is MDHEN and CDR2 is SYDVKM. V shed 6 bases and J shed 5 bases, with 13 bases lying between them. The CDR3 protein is CASRAGGVETQYF. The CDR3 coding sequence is TGTGCCAGCAGGGCCGGAGGGGTCGAGACCCAGTACTTC. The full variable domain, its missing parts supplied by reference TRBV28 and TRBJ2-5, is DVKVTQSSRYLVKRTGEKVFLECVQDMDHENMFWYRQDPGLGLRLIYFSYDVKMKEKGDIPEGYSVSREKKERFSLILESASTNQTSMYLCASRAGGVETQYFGPGTRLLVL.

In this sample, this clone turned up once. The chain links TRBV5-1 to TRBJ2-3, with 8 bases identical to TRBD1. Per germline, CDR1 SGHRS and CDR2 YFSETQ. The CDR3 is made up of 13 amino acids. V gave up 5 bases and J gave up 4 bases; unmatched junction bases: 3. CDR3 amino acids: CASREQGADTQYF. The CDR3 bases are TGCGCCAGCAGGGAACAGGGGGCAGATACGCAGTATTTT.

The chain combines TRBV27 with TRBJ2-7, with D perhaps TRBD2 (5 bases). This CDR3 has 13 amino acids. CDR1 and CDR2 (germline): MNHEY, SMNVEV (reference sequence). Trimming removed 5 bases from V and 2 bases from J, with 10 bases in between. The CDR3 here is CASSTRTAYEQYF. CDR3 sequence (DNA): TGTGCCAGCAGTACACGGACTGCCTACGAGCAGTACTTC.

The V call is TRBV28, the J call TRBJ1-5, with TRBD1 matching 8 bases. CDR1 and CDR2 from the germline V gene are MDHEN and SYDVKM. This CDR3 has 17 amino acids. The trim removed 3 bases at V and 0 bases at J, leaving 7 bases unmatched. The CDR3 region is CASSLHRGTYSNQPQHF. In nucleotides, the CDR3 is TGTGCCAGCAGTTTGCACAGGGGGACATATAGCAATCAGCCCCAGCATTTT.

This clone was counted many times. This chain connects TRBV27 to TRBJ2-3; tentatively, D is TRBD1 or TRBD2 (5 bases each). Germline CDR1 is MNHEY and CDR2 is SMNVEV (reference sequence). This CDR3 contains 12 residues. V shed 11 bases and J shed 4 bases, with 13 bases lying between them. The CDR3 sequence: CAGRGEADTQYF. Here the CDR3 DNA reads TGTGCCGGCCGGGGCGAGGCAGATACGCAGTATTTT.

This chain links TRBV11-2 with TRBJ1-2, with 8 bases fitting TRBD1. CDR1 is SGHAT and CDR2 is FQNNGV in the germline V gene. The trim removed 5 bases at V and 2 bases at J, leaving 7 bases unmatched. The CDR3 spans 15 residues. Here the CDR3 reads CASSEAGGRNYGYTF. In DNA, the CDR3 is TGTGCCAGCAGCGAGGCAGGGGGCCGGAACTATGGCTACACCTTC.

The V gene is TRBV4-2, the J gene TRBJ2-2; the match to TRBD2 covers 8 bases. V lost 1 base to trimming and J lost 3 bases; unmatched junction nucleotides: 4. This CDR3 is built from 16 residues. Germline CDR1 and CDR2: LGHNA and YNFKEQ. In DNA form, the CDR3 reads TGTGCCAGCAGCCAAGTCCCGCGGGAGGACACCGGGGAGCTGTTTTTT. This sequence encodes CASSQVPREDTGELFF.

This chain's CDR3 is CASSVPGQGFRAGANVLTF. The CDR3 region has the DNA TGTGCCAGTAGTGTTCCGGGACAGGGTTTTAGGGCTGGGGCCAACGTCCTGACTTTC. The chain carries TRBV19 and TRBJ2-6, with TRBD1 matching 9 bases. Trimming took 5 bases from V and 2 from J; bases not matched to a gene: 13. This CDR3 is 19 amino acids long. CDR1 LNHDA and CDR2 SQIVND come from the germline V gene (reference sequence). The full variable domain, rest sourced from reference TRBV19 and TRBJ2-6, is DGGITQSPKYLFRKEGQNVTLSCEQNLNHDAMYWYRQDPGQGLRLIYYSQIVNDFQKGDIAEGYSVSREKKESFPLTVTSAQKNPTAFYLCASSVPGQGFRAGANVLTFGAGSRLTVL.

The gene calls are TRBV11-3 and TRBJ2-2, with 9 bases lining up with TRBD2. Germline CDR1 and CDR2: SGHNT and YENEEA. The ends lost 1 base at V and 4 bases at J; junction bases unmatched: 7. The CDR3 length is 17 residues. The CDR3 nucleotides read TGTGCCAGCAGCTTAGGGGTAGCGGGAGATGGCACCGGGGAGCTGTTTTTT. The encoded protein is CASSLGVAGDGTGELFF. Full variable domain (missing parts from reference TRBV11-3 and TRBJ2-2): EAGVVQSPRYKIIEKKQPVAFWCNPISGHNTLYWYLQNLGQGPELLIRYENEEAVDDSQLPKDRFSAERLKGVDSTLKIQPAELGDSAVYLCASSLGVAGDGTGELFFGEGSRLTVL.

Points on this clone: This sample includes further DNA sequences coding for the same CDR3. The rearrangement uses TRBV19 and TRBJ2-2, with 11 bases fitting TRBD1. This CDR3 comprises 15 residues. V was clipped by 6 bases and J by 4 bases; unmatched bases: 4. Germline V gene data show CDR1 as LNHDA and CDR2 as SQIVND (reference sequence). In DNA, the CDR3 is TGTGCCAGTAGGACCGGGACAGGGGGCACCGGGGAGCTGTTTTTT. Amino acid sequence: CASRTGTGGTGELFF.

The CDR3 DNA reads as TGTGCCAGCAGCTCGGGACAGGGGGCTGAGACCCAGTACTTC. Amino acids: CASSSGQGAETQYF. The chain joins TRBV7-2 to TRBJ2-5; TRBD1 matches 12 bases. This CDR3 comprises 14 residues. Germline V lookup: CDR1 SGHTA, CDR2 FQGNSA. V dropped 4 bases and J dropped 5; count of bases not matched to a gene: 2.

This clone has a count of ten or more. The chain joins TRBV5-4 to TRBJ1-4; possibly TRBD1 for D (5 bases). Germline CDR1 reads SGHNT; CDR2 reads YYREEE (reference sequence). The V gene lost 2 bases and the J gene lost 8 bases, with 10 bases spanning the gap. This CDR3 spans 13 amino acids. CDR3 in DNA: TGTGCCAGCAGCTTTACAGACAGCGAAAAACTGTTTTTT. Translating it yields CASSFTDSEKLFF.

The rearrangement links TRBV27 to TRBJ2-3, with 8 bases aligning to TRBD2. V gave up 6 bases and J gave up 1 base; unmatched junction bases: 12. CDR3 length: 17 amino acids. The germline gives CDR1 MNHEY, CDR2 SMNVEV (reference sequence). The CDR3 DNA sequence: TGTGCCAGCAGCAGTTCCGGAACACTAGCGGGCACAGATACGCAGTATTTT. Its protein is CASSSSGTLAGTDTQYF.

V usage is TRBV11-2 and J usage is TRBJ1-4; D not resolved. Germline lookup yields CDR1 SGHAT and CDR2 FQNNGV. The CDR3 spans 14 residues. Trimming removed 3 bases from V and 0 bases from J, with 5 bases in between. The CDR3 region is CASSLDTTNEKLFF. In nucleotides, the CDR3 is TGTGCCAGCAGCTTGGATACAACTAATGAAAAACTGTTTTTT. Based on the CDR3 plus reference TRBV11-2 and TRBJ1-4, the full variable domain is EAGVAQSPRYKIIEKRQSVAFWCNPISGHATLYWYQQILGQGPKLLIQFQNNGVVDDSQLPKDRFSAERLKGVDSTLKIQPAKLEDSAVYLCASSLDTTNEKLFFGSGTQLSVL.

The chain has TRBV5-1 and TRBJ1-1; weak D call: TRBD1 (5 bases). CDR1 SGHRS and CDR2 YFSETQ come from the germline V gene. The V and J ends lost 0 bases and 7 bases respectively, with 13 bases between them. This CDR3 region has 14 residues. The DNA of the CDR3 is TGCGCCAGCAGCTTGGGTTCACAGGTTTATGAAGCTTTCTTT. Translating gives CASSLGSQVYEAFF.

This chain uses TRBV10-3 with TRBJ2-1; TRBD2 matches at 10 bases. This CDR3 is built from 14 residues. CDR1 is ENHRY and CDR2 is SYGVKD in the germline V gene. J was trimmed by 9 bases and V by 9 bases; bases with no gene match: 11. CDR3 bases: TGTGCCATTCGGAGCGGGAGGGCCGAGGCTGAGCAGTTCTTC. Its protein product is CAIRSGRAEAEQFF.

The CDR3 DNA is TGTGCCTGGAAGAAGGGCCGCTACACGGAGTACAATGAGCAGTTCTTC. It is translated as CAWKKGRYTEYNEQFF. The chain recombines TRBV30 with TRBJ2-1; D remains ambiguous. Germline CDR1 reads GTSNPN; CDR2 reads SVGIG (reference sequence). The CDR3 totals 16 residues. Trimming pared 4 bases from V and 4 bases from J, leaving 20 bases between.

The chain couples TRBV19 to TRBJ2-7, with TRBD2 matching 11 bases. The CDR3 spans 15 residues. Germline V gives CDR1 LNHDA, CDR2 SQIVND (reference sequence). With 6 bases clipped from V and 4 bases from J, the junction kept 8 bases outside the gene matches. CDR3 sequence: CASRPLAGGGYEQYF. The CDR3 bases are TGTGCCAGTAGACCCCTAGCGGGAGGAGGGTACGAGCAGTACTTC.

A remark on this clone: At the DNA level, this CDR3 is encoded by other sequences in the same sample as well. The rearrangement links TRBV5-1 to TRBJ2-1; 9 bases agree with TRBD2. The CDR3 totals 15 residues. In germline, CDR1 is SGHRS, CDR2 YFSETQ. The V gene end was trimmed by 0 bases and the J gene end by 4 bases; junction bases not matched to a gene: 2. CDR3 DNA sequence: TGCGCCAGCAGCTTGGGACTAGCGGCTTACAATGAGCAGTTCTTC. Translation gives CASSLGLAAYNEQFF.

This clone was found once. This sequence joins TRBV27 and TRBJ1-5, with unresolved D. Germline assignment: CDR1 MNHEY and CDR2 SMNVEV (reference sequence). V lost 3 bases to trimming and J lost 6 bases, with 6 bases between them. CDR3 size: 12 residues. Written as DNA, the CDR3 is TGTGCCAGCAGTTTTCGGGGTCAGCCCCAGCATTTT. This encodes CASSFRGQPQHF.

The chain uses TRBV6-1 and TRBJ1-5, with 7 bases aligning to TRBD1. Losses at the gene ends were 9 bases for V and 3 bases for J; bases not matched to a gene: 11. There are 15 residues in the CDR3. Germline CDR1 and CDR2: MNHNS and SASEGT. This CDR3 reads CASLRDSNNNQPQHF. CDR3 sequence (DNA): TGTGCCAGTCTCCGGGACAGCAATAACAATCAGCCCCAGCATTTT.